This TCR beta chain was sequenced during a study of beta chain features in type 1 diabetes. The authors reverse transcribed all of the isolated RNA, so sequencing captured expressed TCRB transcripts. Sequencing of naive, central memory and regulatory T cell samples gave an average of about 3.57 million reads. Sequencing used immunoSEQ multiplex PCR; TCRdb keeps in-frame clones, though not all of them. The table records over 200,000 clones, around 9.9% of them present only once. CD45RO/CCR7/CD25/CD127/CD95/CD27 staining was used to isolate CD4+ naive, central memory, regulatory and stem cell-like memory cells by sorting. Once sorted, every population was more than 95% pure. Study findings and constraints: Shorter TCRB CDR3s, moderately but significantly so, were found in Type 1 diabetes patients in all four CD4+ subsets. VDJ junctions sequenced from type 1 diabetes patients showed fewer insertions and more deletions.

As to this clone: Its antigen remains unknown.

The receptor comes from a man aged 30 to 39 with type 1 diabetes. The sample taken for sequencing was naive CD4+ T cells from blood.

DNA for the CDR3: TGTGCCAGCAGCCGACAGGGTACAGATACGCAGTATTTT. It translates to CASSRQGTDTQYF. The rearrangement uses TRBV4-2 and TRBJ2-3; TRBD1 matches 7 bases. CDR1 and CDR2 (germline): LGHNA, YNFKEQ. CDR3 length: 13 amino acids. Trimming removed 4 bases from V and 3 bases from J; junction bases left unmatched: 1.